The rows below give T cell receptor beta chains drawn from one sample of a study of breast tumors, draining lymph nodes, adjacent tissues. TCRdb redid the calling of the multiplex PCR reads with MiXCR, one entry per CDR3 protein. Of around 230,000 distinct CDR3 sequences listed, around 32% are singletons. The sequenced sample was axillary lymph node tissue. The receptors were sampled from a female donor with breast cancer. Some clones in this sample may be carry-over from other donors' samples. Each CDR3 is given with its conserved first and last residue. A D gene is named only where the DNA matches it firmly. Clone size is stated in some rows and not others, as once, few, many or a class when expanded.

clone size	V gene	D gene	J gene	CDR3 DNA	CDR3 protein
many	TRBV19	.	TRBJ1-2	TGTGCCAGTAGTCCCCGCGCAGGGGCCAGAGGGGGCTACACCTTC	CASSPRAGARGGYTF
many	TRBV5-6	TRBD2	TRBJ2-7	TGTGCCAGCAGCCCAGGACTAGCGGGAGGTGGCTACGAGCAGTACTTC	CASSPGLAGGGYEQYF
many	TRBV6-1	.	TRBJ1-5	TGTGCCACCAGAACAGGGTATAGCAATCAGCCCCAGCATTTT	CATRTGYSNQPQHF
many	TRBV20-1	TRBD2	TRBJ2-7	TGCAGTGCTAGAGAGGGACTAGCGGGAGCCTACGAGCAGTACTTC	CSAREGLAGAYEQYF
.	TRBV20-1	TRBD1	TRBJ2-1	TGCAGTGCTAGGGGACAGCGAAACTCCTACAACGAGCAGTTCTTC	CSARGQRNSYNEQFF
.	TRBV20-1	TRBD1	TRBJ1-6	TGCAGTGTCCCGGGACAGGGCTATAGTCCACCCCTCCACTTT	CSVPGQGYSPPLHF
few	TRBV2	.	TRBJ1-2	TGTGCCAGCAGGGGCGGGGGGGGGGGGGCGCGTAAAGGCTACACCTTC	CASRGGGGGARKGYTF
many	TRBV7-3	TRBD1	TRBJ2-3	TGTGCCAGCAGCCAAACAGGGGGCGAAGATACGCAGTATTTT	CASSQTGGEDTQYF
many	TRBV2	TRBD2	TRBJ2-5	TGTGCCAGCAAAAAAAGCGGGAGGCTCGAGACCCAGTACTTC	CASKKSGRLETQYF
.	TRBV29-1	TRBD2	TRBJ2-1	TGCAGCACCCTAGCGGGGGTCTACAATGAGCAGTTCTTC	CSTLAGVYNEQFF
many	TRBV7-6	TRBD2	TRBJ2-7	TGTGCCACCCCGACTAGCCTAGCATACTACGAGCAGTACTTC	CATPTSLAYYEQYF
many	TRBV6-5	TRBD1	TRBJ2-3	TGTGCCAGCAGCCCCACAGGGGGGAGCACAGATACGCAGTATTTT	CASSPTGGSTDTQYF
many	TRBV7-2	.	TRBJ2-1	TGTGCCAGCAGCTTACTAGGGGCCGCGGCTGAGCAGTTCTTC	CASSLLGAAAEQFF
few	TRBV18	TRBD1	TRBJ2-1	TGTGCCAGCTCACCATGGAGGACAGGGGGGGATGAGCAGTTCTTC	CASSPWRTGGDEQFF
many	TRBV27	.	TRBJ2-6	TGTGCCAGCAGTTCCTGGATCTCTGGGGCCAACGTCCTGACTTTC	CASSSWISGANVLTF
once	TRBV5-1	.	TRBJ2-3	TGTGCCAGCAGGCCTGGAGTTGGTCCGCAGTATTTT	CASRPGVGPQYF
many	TRBV29-1	TRBD1	TRBJ2-4	TGCAGCGTTCGGACAGGGGTAGACAAAAACATTCAGTACTTC	CSVRTGVDKNIQYF
many	TRBV9	.	TRBJ2-1	TGTGCCAGCAGCGCCCCCGATGGGTACAATGAGCAGTTCTTC	CASSAPDGYNEQFF
many	TRBV27	.	TRBJ1-5	TGTGCCAGCAGTTTATTGAATAGCAATCAGCCCCAGCATTTT	CASSLLNSNQPQHF
many	TRBV3-1	.	TRBJ1-5	TGTGCCAGCAGCCAAGAGTACGGTATTAGCAATCAGCCCCAGCATTTT	CASSQEYGISNQPQHF
many	TRBV7-8	TRBD2	TRBJ2-7	TGTGCCAGCAGCTTAGTAGCGGGAGGCTCCTACGAGCAGTACTTC	CASSLVAGGSYEQYF
many	TRBV7-9	TRBD2	TRBJ2-3	TGTGCCAGCAGCCCAGCCCGACTAGCGGGAGGCACAGATACGCAGTATTTT	CASSPARLAGGTDTQYF
many	TRBV5-1	.	TRBJ2-7	TGCGCCAGCAGCTTGAACAGGGTGGAAGGCGAGCAGTACTTC	CASSLNRVEGEQYF
.	TRBV20-1	TRBD2	TRBJ2-5	TGCAGTGCTCGCCCCGGGACTAGGGCTGAGACCCAGTACTTC	CSARPGTRAETQYF
many	TRBV24-1	.	TRBJ1-2	TGTGCCACCAGTGATTCGGGAGTTGGCTACACCTTC	CATSDSGVGYTF
many	TRBV6-1	TRBD1	TRBJ2-5	TGTGCCAGCACGGACAGGGGGAAAGAGACCCAGTACTTC	CASTDRGKETQYF
.	TRBV5-1	.	TRBJ1-1	TGCGCCAGCAGCTTAATACCCGGGACGGTGAACACTGAAGCTTTCTTT	CASSLIPGTVNTEAFF
.	TRBV24-1	.	TRBJ1-5	TGTGCCACCATTGCACCAGCGGGGGCTGGTGGCAATCAGCCCCAGCATTTT	CATIAPAGAGGNQPQHF
few	TRBV6-2/TRBV6-3	.	TRBJ2-1	TGTGCCAGCAGTCGCCGCCCAGGGAGGATTAATGAGCAGTTCTTC	CASSRRPGRINEQFF
many	TRBV20-1	TRBD1	TRBJ2-7	TGCAGTGCTACGGACAGGGGGGACTACGAGCAGTACTTC	CSATDRGDYEQYF
few	TRBV30	.	TRBJ2-4	TGTGCCTGGAGGAAGACGGGCGGGATGAGCATTCAGTACTTC	CAWRKTGGMSIQYF
.	TRBV19	.	TRBJ1-5	TGTGCCAGTAGTATGATCCAGGGGTCTGGCAATCAGCCCCAGCATTTT	CASSMIQGSGNQPQHF
.	TRBV24-1	.	TRBJ1-5	TGTGCCACCAGTTCCGAGGGACGCGCCGGGAGCAATCAGCCCCAGCATTTT	CATSSEGRAGSNQPQHF
many	TRBV20-1	TRBD2	TRBJ2-7	TGCAGTGCTAGAGCCGGGACTAGCGGGAGGGACGAGTACTTC	CSARAGTSGRDEYF
few	TRBV7-8	TRBD1	TRBJ1-2	TGTGCCAGCAGCCCAGACAGGGAATATAGCTACACCTTC	CASSPDREYSYTF
many	TRBV7-8	.	TRBJ1-5	TGTGCCAGCAGCTTAGACAGCTTCAATCAGCCCCAGCATTTT	CASSLDSFNQPQHF
many	TRBV13	TRBD2	TRBJ2-3	TGTGCCAGCAGCTTAGGATCCGGGACTAGCGGATCAATGGGAGATACGCAGTATTTT	CASSLGSGTSGSMGDTQYF
many	TRBV6-6	.	TRBJ2-1	TGTGCCAGCAGTAGAACGCTCAATGAGCAGTTCTTC	CASSRTLNEQFF
.	TRBV3-1	TRBD1	TRBJ1-1	TGTGCCAGCAGCCAATGGCAGGGGGCTGTGGCTTTCTTT	CASSQWQGAVAFF
many	TRBV20-1	TRBD2	TRBJ2-1	TGCAGTGCTAGAGTAGGGACTAGACTCCCGGATGAGCAGTTCTTC	CSARVGTRLPDEQFF
many	TRBV6-2/TRBV6-3	.	TRBJ1-4	TGTGCCAGCAGTTACGGAGCCCGGGGGGAAAAACTGTTTTTT	CASSYGARGEKLFF
few	TRBV6-5	TRBD2	TRBJ2-7	TGTGCCAGCAGTCCTCCGGCTAGCGGGAACTACGAGCAGTACTTC	CASSPPASGNYEQYF
many	TRBV7-9	.	TRBJ2-5	TGTGCCAGCAGCTTAAAGGGCCTAAATAGAGGGATACAGACCCAGTACTTC	CASSLKGLNRGIQTQYF
many	TRBV30	TRBD1	TRBJ2-2	TGTGCCTGGAGTGGACAGGGTGCCACCGGGGAGCTGTTTTTT	CAWSGQGATGELFF
many	TRBV30	TRBD2	TRBJ2-1	TGTGCCTGGAACTTCGGGACTAGCGGTTACAATGAGCAGTTCTTC	CAWNFGTSGYNEQFF
.	TRBV19	.	TRBJ1-5	TGTGCCAGTAGTAGCCCCACAGGGAGGACTGGGGCCCAGCATTTT	CASSSPTGRTGAQHF
many	TRBV5-6	.	TRBJ1-2	TGTGCCAGCAGCCCTCTTATTGCGAGCCACTATGGCTACACCTTC	CASSPLIASHYGYTF
.	TRBV12-3/TRBV12-4	.	TRBJ2-5	TGTGCCAGCAGTCTAACCGTTGGGGGGACCCAGTGCTTC	CASSLTVGGTQCF
.	TRBV4-3	TRBD1	TRBJ2-3	TGCGCCAGCAGCCAGAACAGGGGGAGGATTTGGACAGATACGCAGTATTTT	CASSQNRGRIWTDTQYF
few	TRBV18	TRBD1	TRBJ1-5	TGTGCCAGCTCACCACCGGGACAGCGTAGCAATCAGCCCCAGCATTTT	CASSPPGQRSNQPQHF
many	TRBV15	.	TRBJ2-5	TGTGCCACCAGCAGAGACGAGGAAGGGGAGACCCAGTACTTC	CATSRDEEGETQYF